The clone carrying this T cell receptor (beta chain) was detected many times. The data were taken from a study of neurological immune-mediated disorders. Unsorted libraries used 2 million PBMCs kept at -80 degrees C. The CDR3 is made up of 13 amino acids. Deletions cut 1 base from V and 1 base from J, with 4 bases between. Looked up from germline, CDR1 is SQVTM and CDR2 is ANQGSEA. MiXCR, run by TCRdb on the 5' RACE reads, gives a single entry per CDR3 protein. The data show tens of thousands of distinct CDR3 sequences, roughly 9.5% seen once. This TCR came from a man aged 45-65 years in good health. V and J are TRBV29-1 and TRBJ2-2; D gene unclear. Sequencing input: PBMCs. The CDR3, as DNA: TGCAGCGTTGAAGGCAAGAACACCGGGGAGCTGTTTTTT. It is translated as CSVEGKNTGELFF.